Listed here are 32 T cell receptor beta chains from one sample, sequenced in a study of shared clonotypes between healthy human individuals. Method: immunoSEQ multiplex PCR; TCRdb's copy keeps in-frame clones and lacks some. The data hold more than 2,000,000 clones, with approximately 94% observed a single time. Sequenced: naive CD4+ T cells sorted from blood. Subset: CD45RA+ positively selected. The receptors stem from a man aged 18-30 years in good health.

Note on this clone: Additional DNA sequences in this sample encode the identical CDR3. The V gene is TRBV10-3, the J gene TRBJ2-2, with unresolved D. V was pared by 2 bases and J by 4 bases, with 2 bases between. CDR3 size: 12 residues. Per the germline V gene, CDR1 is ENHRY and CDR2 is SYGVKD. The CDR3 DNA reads TGTGCCATCAGTGAGCGCACCGGGGAGCTGTTTTTT. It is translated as CAISERTGELFF.

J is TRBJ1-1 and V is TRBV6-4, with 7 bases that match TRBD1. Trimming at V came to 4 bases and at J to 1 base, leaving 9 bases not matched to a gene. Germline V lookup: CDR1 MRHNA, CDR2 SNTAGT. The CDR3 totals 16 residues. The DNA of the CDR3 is TGTGCCAGCAGTGCCTCCCCTAACAGGGGGAACACTGAAGCTTTCTTT. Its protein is CASSASPNRGNTEAFF.

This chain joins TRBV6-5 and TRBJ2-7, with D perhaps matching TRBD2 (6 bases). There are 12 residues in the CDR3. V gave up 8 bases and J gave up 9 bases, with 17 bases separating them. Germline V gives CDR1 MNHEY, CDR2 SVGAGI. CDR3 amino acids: CASGDSGHGQYF. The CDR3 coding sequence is TGTGCCAGCGGGGACTCGGGGCACGGGCAGTACTTC.

The CDR3, as DNA: TGTGCCAGTAACGGACTCACAGATACGCAGTATTTT. This encodes CASNGLTDTQYF. The V call is TRBV19, the J call TRBJ2-3; weak D call: TRBD2 (5 bases). CDR3 size: 12 residues. The germline V gene has CDR1 LNHDA and CDR2 SQIVND (reference sequence). Trimming pared 7 bases from V and 2 bases from J, leaving 7 bases between. The variable domain in full, completed from reference TRBV19 and TRBJ2-3, reads DGGITQSPKYLFRKEGQNVTLSCEQNLNHDAMYWYRQDPGQGLRLIYYSQIVNDFQKGDIAEGYSVSREKKESFPLTVTSAQKNPTAFYLCASNGLTDTQYFGPGTRLTVL.

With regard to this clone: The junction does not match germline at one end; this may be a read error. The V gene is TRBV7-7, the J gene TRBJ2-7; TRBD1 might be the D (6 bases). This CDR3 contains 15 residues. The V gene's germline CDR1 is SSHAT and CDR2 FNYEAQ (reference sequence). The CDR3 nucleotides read TGTGCTAGCAGCTCGTCCGGGACACTCAGCTACGAGCAGTACTTC. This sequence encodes CASSSSGTLSYEQYF.

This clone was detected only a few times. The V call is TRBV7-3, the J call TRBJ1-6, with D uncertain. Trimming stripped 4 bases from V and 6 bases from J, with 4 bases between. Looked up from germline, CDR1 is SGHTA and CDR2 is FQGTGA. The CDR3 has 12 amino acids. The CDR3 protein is CASSSGNSPLHF. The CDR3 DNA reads TGTGCCAGCAGCTCCGGTAATTCACCCCTCCACTTT.

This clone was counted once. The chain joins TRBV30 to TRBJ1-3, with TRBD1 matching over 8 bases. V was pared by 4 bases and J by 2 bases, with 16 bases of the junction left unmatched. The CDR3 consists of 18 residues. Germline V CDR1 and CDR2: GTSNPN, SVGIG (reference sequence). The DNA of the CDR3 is TGTGCCTGGACCCCTACCAGGGGGCGAATTCTCGCTGGAAACACCATATATTTT. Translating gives CAWTPTRGRILAGNTIYF.

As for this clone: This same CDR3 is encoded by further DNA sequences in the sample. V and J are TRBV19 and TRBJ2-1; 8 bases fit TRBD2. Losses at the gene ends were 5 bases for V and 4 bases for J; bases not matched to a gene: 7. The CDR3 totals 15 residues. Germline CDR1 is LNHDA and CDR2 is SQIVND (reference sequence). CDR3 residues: CASSRAGGSYNEQFF. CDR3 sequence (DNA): TGTGCCAGTAGTCGGGCGGGAGGCTCTTACAATGAGCAGTTCTTC.

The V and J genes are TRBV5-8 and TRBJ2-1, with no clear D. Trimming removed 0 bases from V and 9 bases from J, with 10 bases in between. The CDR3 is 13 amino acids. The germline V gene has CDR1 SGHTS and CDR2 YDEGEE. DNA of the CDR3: TGTGCCAGCAGCTTGGTTCGCGTTGGTGAGCAGTTCTTC. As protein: CASSLVRVGEQFF.

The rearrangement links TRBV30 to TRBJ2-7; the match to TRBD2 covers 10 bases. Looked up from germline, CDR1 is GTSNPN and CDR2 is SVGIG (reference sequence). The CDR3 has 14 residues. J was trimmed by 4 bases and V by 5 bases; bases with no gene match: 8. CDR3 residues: CAWAKTSGPYEQYF. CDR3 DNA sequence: TGTGCCTGGGCCAAGACTAGCGGGCCTTACGAGCAGTACTTC.

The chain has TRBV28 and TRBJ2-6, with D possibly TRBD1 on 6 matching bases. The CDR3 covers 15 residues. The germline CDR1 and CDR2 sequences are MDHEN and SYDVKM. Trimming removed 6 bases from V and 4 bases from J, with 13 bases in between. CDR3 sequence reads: CASSETGTGANVLTF. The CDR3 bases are TGTGCCAGCAGCGAAACCGGGACAGGGGCCAACGTCCTGACTTTC.

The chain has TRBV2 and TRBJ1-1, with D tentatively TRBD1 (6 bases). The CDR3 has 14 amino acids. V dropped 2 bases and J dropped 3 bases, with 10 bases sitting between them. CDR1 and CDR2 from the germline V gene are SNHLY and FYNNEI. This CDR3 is CASSEQGLDTEAFF. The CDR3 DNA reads TGTGCCAGCAGTGAACAGGGGTTGGACACTGAAGCTTTCTTT.

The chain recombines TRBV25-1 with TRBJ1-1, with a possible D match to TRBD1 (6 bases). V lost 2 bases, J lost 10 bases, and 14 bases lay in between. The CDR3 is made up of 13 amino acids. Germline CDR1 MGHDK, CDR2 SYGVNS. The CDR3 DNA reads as TGTGCCAGCAGTGAAGCAGGGGCGGTGAGAGCTTTCTTT. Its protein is CASSEAGAVRAFF.

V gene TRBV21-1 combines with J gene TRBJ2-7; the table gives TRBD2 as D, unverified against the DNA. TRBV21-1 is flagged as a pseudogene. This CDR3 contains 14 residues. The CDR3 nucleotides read TGTGCCAGCACCCCGGGAGGGGGCTGGGTCGAGCAGTACTTC. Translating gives CASTPGGGWVEQYF.

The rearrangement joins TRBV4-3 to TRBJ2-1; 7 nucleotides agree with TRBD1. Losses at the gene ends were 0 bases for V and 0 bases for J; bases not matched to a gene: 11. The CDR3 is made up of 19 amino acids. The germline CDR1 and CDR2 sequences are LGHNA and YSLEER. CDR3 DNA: TGCGCCAGCAGCCAAGATCTCGGGGACAGCCGCTCCTCCTACAATGAGCAGTTCTTC. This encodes CASSQDLGDSRSSYNEQFF.

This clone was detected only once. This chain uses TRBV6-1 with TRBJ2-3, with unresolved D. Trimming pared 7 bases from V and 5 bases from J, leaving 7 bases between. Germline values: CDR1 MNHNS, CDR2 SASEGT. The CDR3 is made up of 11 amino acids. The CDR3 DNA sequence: TGTGCCAGCATCCGCAGAGATACGCAGTATTTT. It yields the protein CASIRRDTQYF.

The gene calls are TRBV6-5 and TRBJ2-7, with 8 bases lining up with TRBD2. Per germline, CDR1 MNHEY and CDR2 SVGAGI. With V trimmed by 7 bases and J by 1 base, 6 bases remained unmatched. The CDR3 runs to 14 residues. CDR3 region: CASNLGLGSYEQYF. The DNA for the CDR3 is TGTGCCAGCAACCTGGGACTAGGATCCTACGAGCAGTACTTC.

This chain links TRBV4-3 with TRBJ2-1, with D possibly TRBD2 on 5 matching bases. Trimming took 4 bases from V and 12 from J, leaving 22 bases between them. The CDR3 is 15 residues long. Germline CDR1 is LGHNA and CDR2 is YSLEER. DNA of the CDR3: TGCGCCAGCAGCCGGATTCTGGACTCCAAACTCGGGCAGTTCTTC. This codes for CASSRILDSKLGQFF.

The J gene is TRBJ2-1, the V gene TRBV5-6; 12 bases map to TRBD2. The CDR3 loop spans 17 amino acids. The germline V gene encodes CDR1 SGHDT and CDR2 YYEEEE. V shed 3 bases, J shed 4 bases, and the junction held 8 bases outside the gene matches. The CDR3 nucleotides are TGTGCCAGCAGCTCGTGGGCTAGCGGGAGGGGGTACAATGAGCAGTTCTTC. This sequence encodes CASSSWASGRGYNEQFF.

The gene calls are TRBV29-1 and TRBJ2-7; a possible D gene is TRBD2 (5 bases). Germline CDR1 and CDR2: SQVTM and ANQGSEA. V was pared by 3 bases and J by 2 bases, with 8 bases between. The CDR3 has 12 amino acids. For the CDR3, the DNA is TGCAGCGTTGAGGACTTAACCTACGAGCAGTACTTC. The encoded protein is CSVEDLTYEQYF.

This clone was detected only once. The CDR3 DNA reads as TGTGCCAGTAGTATGGGGGGGAAGGGCAAAAACATTCAGTACTTC. It is translated as CASSMGGKGKNIQYF. The chain employs TRBV19 and TRBJ2-4, with TRBD2 matching 7 bases. Germline CDR1 and CDR2: LNHDA and SQIVND (reference sequence). Trimming at V came to 3 bases and at J to 3 bases, leaving 5 bases not matched to a gene. The CDR3 runs 15 residues.

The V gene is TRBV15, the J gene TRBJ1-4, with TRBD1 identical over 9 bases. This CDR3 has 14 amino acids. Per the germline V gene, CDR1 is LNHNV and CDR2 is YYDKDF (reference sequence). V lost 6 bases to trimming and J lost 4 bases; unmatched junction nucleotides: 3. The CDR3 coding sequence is TGTGCCACCAGACCGGGACAGGGTAATGAAAAACTGTTTTTT. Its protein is CATRPGQGNEKLFF.

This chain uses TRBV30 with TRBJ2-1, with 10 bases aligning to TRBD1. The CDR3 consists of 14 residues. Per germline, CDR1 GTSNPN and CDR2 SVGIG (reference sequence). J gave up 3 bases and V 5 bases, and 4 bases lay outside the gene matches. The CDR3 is CAWLGQGLYNEQFF. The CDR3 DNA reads TGTGCCTGGTTGGGACAGGGGCTCTACAATGAGCAGTTCTTC. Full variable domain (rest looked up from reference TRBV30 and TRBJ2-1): SQTIHQWPATLVQPVGSPLSLECTVEGTSNPNLYWYRQAAGRGLQLLFYSVGIGQISSEVPQNLSASRPQDRQFILSSKKLLLSDSGFYLCAWLGQGLYNEQFFGPGTRLTVL.

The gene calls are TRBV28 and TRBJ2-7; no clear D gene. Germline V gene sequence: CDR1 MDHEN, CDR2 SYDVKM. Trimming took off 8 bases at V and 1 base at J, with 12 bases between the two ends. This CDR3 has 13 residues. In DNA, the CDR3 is TGTGCCAGCCGGCCGGGTGGGTCCTACGAGCAGTACTTC. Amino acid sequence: CASRPGGSYEQYF.

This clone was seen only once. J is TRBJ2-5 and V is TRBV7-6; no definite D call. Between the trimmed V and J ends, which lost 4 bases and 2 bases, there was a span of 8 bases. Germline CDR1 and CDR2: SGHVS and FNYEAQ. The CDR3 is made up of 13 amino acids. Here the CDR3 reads CASSYRIQETQYF. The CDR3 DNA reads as TGTGCCAGCAGCTATAGAATACAAGAGACCCAGTACTTC.

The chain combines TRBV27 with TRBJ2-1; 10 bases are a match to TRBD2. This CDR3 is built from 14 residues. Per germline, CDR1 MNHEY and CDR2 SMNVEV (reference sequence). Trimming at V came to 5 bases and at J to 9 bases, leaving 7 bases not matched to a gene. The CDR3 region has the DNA TGTGCCAGCAGTCTCCGGACTAGCGGAACTGAGCAGTTCTTC. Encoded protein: CASSLRTSGTEQFF.

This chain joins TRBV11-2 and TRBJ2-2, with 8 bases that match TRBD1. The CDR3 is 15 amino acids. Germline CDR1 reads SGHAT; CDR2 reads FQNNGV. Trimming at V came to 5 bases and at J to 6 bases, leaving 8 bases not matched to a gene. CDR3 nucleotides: TGTGCCAGCAGCGTCGGACAGGGCACTCCCGGGGAGCTGTTTTTT. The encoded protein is CASSVGQGTPGELFF.

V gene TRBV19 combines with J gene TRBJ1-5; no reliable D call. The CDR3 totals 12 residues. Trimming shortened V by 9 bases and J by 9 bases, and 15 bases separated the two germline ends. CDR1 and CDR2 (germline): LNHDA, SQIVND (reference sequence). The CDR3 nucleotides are TGTGCCAGCCGACCCACTCCGGGGCCCCAGCATTTT. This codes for CASRPTPGPQHF. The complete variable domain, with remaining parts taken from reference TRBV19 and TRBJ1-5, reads DGGITQSPKYLFRKEGQNVTLSCEQNLNHDAMYWYRQDPGQGLRLIYYSQIVNDFQKGDIAEGYSVSREKKESFPLTVTSAQKNPTAFYLCASRPTPGPQHFGDGTRLSIL.

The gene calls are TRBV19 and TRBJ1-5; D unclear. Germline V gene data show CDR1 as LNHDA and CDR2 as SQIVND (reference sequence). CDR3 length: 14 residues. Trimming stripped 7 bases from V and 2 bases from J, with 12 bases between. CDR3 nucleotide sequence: TGTGCCAGTAATAGGGCAGATGGCAATCAGCCCCAGCATTTT. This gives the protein CASNRADGNQPQHF. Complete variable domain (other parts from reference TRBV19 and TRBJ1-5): DGGITQSPKYLFRKEGQNVTLSCEQNLNHDAMYWYRQDPGQGLRLIYYSQIVNDFQKGDIAEGYSVSREKKESFPLTVTSAQKNPTAFYLCASNRADGNQPQHFGDGTRLSIL.

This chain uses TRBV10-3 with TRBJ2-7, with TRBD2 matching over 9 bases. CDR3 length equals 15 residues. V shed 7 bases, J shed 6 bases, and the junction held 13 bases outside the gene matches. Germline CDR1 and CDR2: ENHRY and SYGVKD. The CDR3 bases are TGTGCCATCACCTCCTCTGCGGGAGGGAGGGGCGAGCAGTACTTC. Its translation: CAITSSAGGRGEQYF.

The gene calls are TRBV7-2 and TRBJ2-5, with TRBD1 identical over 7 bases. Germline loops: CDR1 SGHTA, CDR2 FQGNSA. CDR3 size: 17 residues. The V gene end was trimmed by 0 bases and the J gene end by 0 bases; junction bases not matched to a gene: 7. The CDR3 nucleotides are TGTGCCAGCAGCTTAGCAGGACAGGATCTGTACCAAGAGACCCAGTACTTC. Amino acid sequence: CASSLAGQDLYQETQYF.

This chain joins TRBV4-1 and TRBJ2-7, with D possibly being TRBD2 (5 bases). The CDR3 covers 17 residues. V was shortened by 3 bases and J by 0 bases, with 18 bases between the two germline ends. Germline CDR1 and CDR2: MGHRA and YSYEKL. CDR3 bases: TGCGCCAGCAGCCACCCTGGGGAACGGGGAAGCTCCTACGAGCAGTACTTC. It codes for CASSHPGERGSSYEQYF.